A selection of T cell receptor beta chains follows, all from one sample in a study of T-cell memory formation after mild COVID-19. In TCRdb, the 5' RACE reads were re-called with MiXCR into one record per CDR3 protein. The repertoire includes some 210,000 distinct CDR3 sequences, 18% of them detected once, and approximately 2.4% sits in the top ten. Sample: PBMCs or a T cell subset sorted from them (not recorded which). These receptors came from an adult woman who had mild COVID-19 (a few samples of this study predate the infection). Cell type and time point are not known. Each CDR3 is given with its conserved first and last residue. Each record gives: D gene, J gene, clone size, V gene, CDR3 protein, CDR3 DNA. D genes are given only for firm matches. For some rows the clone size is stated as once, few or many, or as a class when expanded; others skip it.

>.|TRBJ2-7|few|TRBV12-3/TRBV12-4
CASSLRRMDSYEQYF
TGTGCCAGCAGTTTACGACGGATGGACTCCTACGAGCAGTACTTC
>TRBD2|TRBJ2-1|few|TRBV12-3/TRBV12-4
CASSLGTSGAKQFF
TGTGCCAGCAGTTTAGGCACTAGCGGGGCCAAGCAGTTCTTC
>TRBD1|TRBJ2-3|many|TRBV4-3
CASSQGGQGFGDTQYF
TGCGCCAGCAGCCAAGGGGGACAGGGGTTTGGGGATACGCAGTATTTT
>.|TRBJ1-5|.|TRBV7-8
CASSLVTQNQPQHF
TGTGCCAGCAGCTTAGTTACACAAAATCAGCCCCAGCATTTT
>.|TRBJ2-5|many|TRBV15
CATSRDPGVQETQYF
TGTGCCACCAGCAGAGATCCGGGAGTGCAAGAGACCCAGTACTTC
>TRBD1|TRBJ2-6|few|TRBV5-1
CASSTRTGASSGANVLTF
TGCGCCAGCAGCACCCGGACAGGGGCGAGCTCTGGGGCCAACGTCCTGACTTTC
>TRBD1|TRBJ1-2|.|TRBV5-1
CASSLGTGYGYTF
TGCGCCAGCAGCCTCGGGACAGGGTATGGCTACACCTTC
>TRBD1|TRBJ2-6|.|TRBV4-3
CASSRSGGAGANVLTF
TGCGCCAGCAGCCGATCAGGGGGCGCTGGGGCCAACGTCCTGACTTTC
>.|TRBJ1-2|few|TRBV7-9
CASSPRPETAYGYTF
TGTGCCAGCAGCCCCAGGCCGGAGACAGCCTATGGCTACACCTTC
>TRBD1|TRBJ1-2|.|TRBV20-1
CSASTTGLGGGYTF
TGCAGTGCTAGCACGACAGGGCTCGGAGGGGGCTACACCTTC
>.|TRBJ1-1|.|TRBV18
CASSPPALTMNTEAFF
TGTGCCAGCTCACCTCCTGCCCTTACAATGAACACTGAAGCTTTCTTT
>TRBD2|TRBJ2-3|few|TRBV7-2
CASSPVRLAGDSADTQYF
TGTGCCAGCAGCCCCGTACGACTAGCGGGAGACAGTGCAGATACGCAGTATTTT
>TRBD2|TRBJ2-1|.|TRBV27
CASSLSIPRPRGGRMNEQFF
TGTGCCAGCAGTTTATCGATCCCCCGGCCACGGGGCGGGAGGATGAATGAGCAGTTCTTC
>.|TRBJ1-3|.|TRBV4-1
CASSLSAVGTGNTIYF
TGCGCCAGCAGCCTTTCCGCGGTGGGAACTGGAAACACCATATATTTT
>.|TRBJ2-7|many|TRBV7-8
CASSPSRGPARKIEQYF
TGTGCCAGCAGCCCGTCCCGGGGGCCTGCCCGCAAAATCGAGCAGTACTTC